These 15 T cell receptor beta chains came from one sample sequenced in a study of blood T cells in healthy people across ages. It was with a sample-barcoded 5' primer and a J-beta primer mix that a second PCR of roughly 7 to 12 cycles was run. TCRdb analysed the 5' RACE reads with MiXCR anew, one entry per CDR3 protein. The repertoire holds 780,000 or so distinct CDR3 sequences, with around 50% as singletons. Input material: blood. The receptor source for this set is a man aged 35 to 55 in good health.

As to this clonotype: Since a much larger clone is just one base distant, this may be a read error. The rearrangement uses TRBV2 and TRBJ2-6; D uncertain. The CDR3 consists of 15 residues. Germline values: CDR1 SNHLY, CDR2 FYNNEI. CDR3 protein: CVSKTNPSGANVLTF. DNA for the CDR3: TGTGTCAGCAAGACCAATCCCTCTGGGGCCAACGTCCTGACTTTC.

A few counts support this clonotype. The gene calls are TRBV2 and TRBJ2-5, with a tentative D call TRBD1 (6 bases). The CDR3 length is 14 residues. V was clipped by 8 bases and J by 2 bases, with 15 bases between them. The germline gives CDR1 SNHLY, CDR2 FYNNEI. The CDR3 bases are TGTGCCAGCCTACAGGGCCCAACACAAGAGACCCAGTACTTC. Translating it yields CASLQGPTQETQYF.

The chain recombines TRBV12-3 or TRBV12-4 with TRBJ1-2; 10 nucleotides align to TRBD1. Losses at the gene ends were 7 bases for V and 5 bases for J; bases not matched to a gene: 7. The CDR3 runs to 14 residues. CDR3 sequence reads: CASTLTGGGYGYTF. The CDR3 DNA reads TGTGCCAGCACCTTGACAGGGGGCGGTTATGGCTACACCTTC.

The chain links TRBV27 to TRBJ2-7, with TRBD1 matching over 10 bases. The CDR3 runs to 13 residues. J gave up 2 bases and V 8 bases, and 3 bases lay outside the gene matches. CDR1 MNHEY and CDR2 SMNVEV come from the germline V gene (reference sequence). The CDR3 nucleotides read TGTGCCAGCGGGACAGGGGAGACCTACGAGCAGTACTTC. This translates into CASGTGETYEQYF.

The rearrangement joins TRBV28 to TRBJ2-1; D not resolved. Trimming pared 9 bases from V and 10 bases from J, leaving 22 bases between. Germline values: CDR1 MDHEN, CDR2 SYDVKM. The CDR3 runs 14 residues. The CDR3 nucleotides read TGTGCCAGGATTCCCCAGGACCCCTTCTACGAGCAGTTCTTC. The encoded protein is CARIPQDPFYEQFF.

This sequence joins TRBV12-5 and TRBJ2-3, with 10 bases lining up with TRBD1. Germline V gene sequence: CDR1 LGHNT, CDR2 FRNRAP. After removal of 5 bases from V and 5 bases from J, the junction contained 10 bases not matched to a gene. This CDR3 has 16 residues. CDR3 amino acids: CASGLDRGNGRDTQYF. The CDR3 region has the DNA TGTGCTAGTGGTCTGGACAGGGGGAATGGTAGAGATACGCAGTATTTT.

This clonotype has just a few counts. The chain is built from TRBV27 and TRBJ2-3; D not certain. Trimming removed 7 bases from V and 6 bases from J, with 8 bases in between. CDR3 size: 11 residues. From germline, CDR1 is MNHEY and CDR2 SMNVEV (reference sequence). CDR3 nucleotide sequence: TGTGCCAGCACCCGCGGTGATACGCAGTATTTT. Amino acid sequence: CASTRGDTQYF.

This clonotype has just a few counts. The gene calls are TRBV7-8 and TRBJ2-1, with 8 bases that match TRBD1. The V and J ends lost 4 bases and 8 bases, in that order; junction bases with no gene match: 7. Germline V lookup: CDR1 SGHVS, CDR2 FQNEAQ. This CDR3 has 14 amino acids. Here the CDR3 reads CASSSDRVWDEQFF. The CDR3 DNA follows: TGTGCCAGCAGCTCGGACAGGGTTTGGGATGAGCAGTTCTTC.

This clonotype occurred a few times. This rearrangement joins TRBV20-1 to TRBJ2-5; D gene ambiguous. Trimming removed 3 bases at V and 1 base at J, with 3 bases between. Germline V gene lookup returns CDR1 DFQATT and CDR2 SNEGSKA (reference sequence). The CDR3 totals 11 residues. In DNA form, the CDR3 reads TGCAGTGCTAGTGTCCAAGAGACCCAGTACTTC. Protein: CSASVQETQYF.

This rearrangement joins TRBV3-1 to TRBJ1-2; D is unclear. CDR1 and CDR2 from the germline V gene are LGHDT and YNNKEL (reference sequence). Trimming cost V 0 bases and J 4 bases, with 9 bases left between them. This CDR3 has 14 residues. The CDR3, as DNA: TGTGCCAGCAGCCAAGAAGTCGGCACCTATGGCTACACCTTC. Translating it yields CASSQEVGTYGYTF.

V gene TRBV7-2 combines with J gene TRBJ1-2; D is perhaps TRBD1 (6 bases). This CDR3 contains 16 residues. Per germline, CDR1 SGHTA and CDR2 FQGNSA. Trimming took 1 base from V and 4 from J, leaving 16 bases between them. CDR3 coding DNA: TGTGCCAGCAGCTTAGAGGGGGAGCTGGTGGGCTATGGCTACACCTTC. Its protein product is CASSLEGELVGYGYTF.

The V and J genes are TRBV28 and TRBJ2-1; 7 bases map to TRBD2. Trimming removed 7 bases from V and 0 bases from J; junction bases left unmatched: 15. The V gene's germline CDR1 is MDHEN and CDR2 SYDVKM. This CDR3 is built from 18 residues. CDR3 sequence reads: CASKVAGAASSSYNEQFF. The CDR3 DNA reads as TGTGCCAGCAAGGTTGCGGGAGCAGCTTCGAGCTCCTACAATGAGCAGTTCTTC. The full variable domain, rest sourced from reference TRBV28 and TRBJ2-1, is DVKVTQSSRYLVKRTGEKVFLECVQDMDHENMFWYRQDPGLGLRLIYFSYDVKMKEKGDIPEGYSVSREKKERFSLILESASTNQTSMYLCASKVAGAASSSYNEQFFGPGTRLTVL.

The genes are TRBV9 and TRBJ1-1, with D possibly TRBD1 on 6 matching bases. The CDR3 totals 14 residues. The V gene's germline CDR1 is SGDLS and CDR2 YYNGEE. V was trimmed by 7 bases and J by 4 bases, leaving 17 bases between them. In DNA form, the CDR3 reads TGTGCCAGCGGACCAGGGGATGGGCGCACTGAAGCTTTCTTT. Its translation: CASGPGDGRTEAFF.

The J gene is TRBJ1-2, the V gene TRBV30, with 9 positions matching TRBD1. The CDR3 totals 13 residues. V lost 4 bases, J lost 8 bases, and 8 bases stayed unmatched. Germline CDR1 reads GTSNPN; CDR2 reads SVGIG (reference sequence). The CDR3 region is CAWNPGQGSGYTF. The CDR3 nucleotides read TGTGCCTGGAACCCGGGACAGGGTAGCGGCTACACCTTC.

This chain connects TRBV28 to TRBJ1-2; TRBD1 aligns across 9 bases. V gave up 3 bases and J gave up 1 base; unmatched junction bases: 12. The CDR3 covers 18 residues. CDR1 and CDR2 (germline): MDHEN, SYDVKM. This CDR3 is CASSLNGGRGQGNYGYTF. The CDR3 DNA reads TGTGCCAGCAGTTTGAACGGTGGTAGGGGACAGGGTAACTATGGCTACACCTTC.